This T cell receptor (beta chain) is from a study of OX40 agonist ivuxolimab in advanced cancers. At the level of the whole study: Ivuxolimab, which targeted the costimulatory receptor OX40 (CD134), was an agonistic, fully human IgG2 monoclonal antibody. Intravenous ivuxolimab was administered to patients every 2 weeks at six dose levels: 0.01, 0.1, 0.3, 1.5, 3 and 10 mg/kg. Among the roughly 52 dose-escalation patients, approximately 20 had hepatocellular carcinoma, around 15 melanoma, 9 renal cell carcinoma and 9 head and neck cancer. In the dose-escalation cohort, around four fifths of patients were male, and the mean age was 60 years with a range of roughly 23 to 79. Prior anti-PD-1, anti-PD-L1 or anti-CTLA-4 therapy was permitted, and checkpoint inhibitors had been received by about two fifths of dose-escalation patients. Three dose-escalation patients achieved partial responses, one with hepatocellular carcinoma and two with cutaneous melanoma. The purpose of peripheral TCRbeta sequencing was to test whether ivuxolimab changed TCR sequence diversity and led to clonal T-cell expansion. The monotherapy dose-escalation portion (N ≈ 52 patients) of the phase I ivuxolimab trial is reported in the paper. What the work shows at the level of the full study, not this receptor alone: At doses from 0.1 to 3.0 mg/kg, clonal expansion was seen in both CD4+ and CD8+ blood T cells between baseline and week 6. After ivuxolimab, expanded clones were on average more numerous among CD8+ T cells than among CD4+ T cells. Low levels of normalized T-cell clonal expansion were also seen in some patients who did not respond. Which antigens the clonally expanded peripheral T cells were specific for was not determined. In the 0.1-3.0 mg/kg groups, partial responders had among the lowest normalized peripheral clonal expansion, particularly in CD8+ T cells.

For sequencing of the TCRbeta CDR3 region, genomic DNA was extracted from the sorted cells. TCRbeta CDR3 regions were sequenced using the immunoSEQ Assay. Sourced from immuneACCESS, this table was stored by TCRdb with only in-frame sequences that have V and J called. A share of the clones is absent; for the studies checked, an unresolved V gene accounts for under half, and the remainder has no known explanation. Recorded for this sample are more than 45,000 clones; 70% to 80% of them occurred a single time. Of the sample, 1.2% falls within the top ten clones. In regard to this clone: The antigen it binds to is not known. The input lacks base qualities; no much larger clone sits a single base away.

Patients with autoimmune disease history or receiving systemic immunosuppression were excluded from the trial. Peripheral blood for TCR sequencing was collected from all dose cohorts at baseline, on cycle 4 day 1, and on cycle 7 day 1. The samples were taken from a phase I, first-in-human, multicenter, open-label dose-escalation trial of ivuxolimab. Adults with locally advanced or metastatic melanoma, renal cell, hepatocellular, or head and neck squamous cell carcinoma were enrolled in the trial. Before TCR sequencing, CD4+ T cells and CD8+ T cells were sorted from peripheral blood as separate populations. From its cysteine to its phenylalanine, the CDR3 spans 13 amino acids. Only the CDR3 region is kept as DNA, spanning 39 bases read in frame from base 1. As encoded in the germline V gene, CDR1 is KGHSH while CDR2 is LQKENI. Trimming at the junction amounts to 4 bases on V and 3 bases on J, and the germline ends lie 10 bases apart.

Sequencing used CD4+ or CD8+ T cells sorted from blood, obtained in a trial of the OX40 agonist ivuxolimab. The receptor chain draws on TRBV18 and TRBJ2-7, with no D gene named confidently. This TCR was sampled from an adult with an advanced solid tumor such as melanoma, head and neck, liver or kidney cancer. CDR3 sequence: CASSLGMDYEQYF. The nucleotide sequence reads as follows: TGTGCCAGCTCACTCGGTATGGACTACGAGCAGTACTTC.